These T cell receptor beta chains were read from a single sample in a study of T cell responses to AZD1222 COVID-19 vaccine. The data were produced by immunoSEQ multiplex PCR, yet TCRdb's version contains in-frame clones alone and is incomplete. The sample has about 140,000 clones; 89% are singletons. Sample: peripheral blood, taken on day 0 of AZD1222 vaccination. The receptors were gathered from an adult in good health. Each CDR3 is given with its conserved first and last residue. Each record gives: V gene, clone size, CDR3 protein. Clone size is given for some rows only: seen once, a few or many times, or a class if the clone is expanded.

>TRBV12-3/TRBV12-4|NA
CASSRGEQFF
>TRBV2|NA
CASSEWNAGATEAFF
>TRBV4-2|NA
CASSLRTGSSYEQYF
>TRBV18|NA
CASSRQNRNTEAFF
>TRBV10-3|NA
CAISESGGPSYGYTF
>TRBV5-4|NA
CASSSELLATIYNEQFF
>TRBV28|NA
CASRPDRGHSNQPQHF
>TRBV6-2/TRBV6-3|NA
CASSYQGLHQPQHF
>TRBV25-1|NA
CASSEYPQRERDEQYF
>TRBV11-2|NA
CASSDGRPWVEQYF
>TRBV9|NA
CASSDPRGTSGRSTDTQYF
>TRBV13|NA
CASSLAGDRNTEAFF
>TRBV2|NA
CASTPNYSNQPQHF
>TRBV6-2/TRBV6-3|few
CASSYRRTPTGSNSEAFF
>TRBV6-5|NA
CASSPTVGEKLFF
>TRBV7-9|NA
CASSLLAGASEQYF
>TRBV28|NA
CASSLSRRVPRGARNQPQHF
>TRBV5-4|NA
CASSQRRGIQASTEAFF
>TRBV5-1|NA
CASSDKLAPISYNEQFF
>TRBV27|once
CASSYQGTSSYNEQFF
>TRBV7-3|NA
CASSSGQSSYNEQFF
>TRBV7-2|NA
CASSYWSPRGTDTQYF
>TRBV6-1|NA
CASSEGRTGALPLHF
>TRBV5-1|NA
CATRPGATGELFF
>TRBV27|NA
CASSFAGNYGYTF
>TRBV5-4|NA
CASSFASRGTEAFF
>TRBV28|NA
CASSLRGGGQYF
>TRBV7-2|NA
CASSPSKGSPLHF
>TRBV6-5|NA
CASSYGGLAGVFEQYF
>TRBV10-3|once
CAISEQGTGVLEQYF
>TRBV12-3/TRBV12-4|NA
CASSLTHTEAFF
>TRBV10-3|NA
CAISPDGPYGYTF
>TRBV11-2|NA
CASSLASPETQYF
>TRBV24-1|NA
CATSGTKSPNEQFF
>TRBV19|NA
CASQKQGQVNEQFF
>TRBV5-8|few
CASSLGRGSEKLFF
>TRBV9|NA
CASSPRTALLEQYF
>TRBV19|NA
CASRQGYGYTF
>TRBV6-2/TRBV6-3|NA
CASSYWYNEQFF
>TRBV6-5|NA
CASRKQGMSSGELFF
>TRBV19|once
CASSIGYEAFF
>TRBV7-9|NA
CASSFSWGSGNTIYF
>TRBV27|NA
CASGPVMFAKQYF
>TRBV25-1|NA
CASSDRQATNEKLFF
>TRBV29-1|NA
CSALGGDYEQYF
>TRBV9|NA
CASSARTTESTDTQYF
>TRBV6-2/TRBV6-3|NA
CASSYRGLAFF
>TRBV19|NA
CASSLRLAGGAADTQYF
>TRBV27|once
CASSTRQGRGAKNIQYF
>TRBV4-2|NA
CATYSGGGRDTGELFF
>TRBV2|NA
CASSGGGGTDTQYF
>TRBV4-3|NA
CASLPLRAARTYEQYF
>TRBV6-2/TRBV6-3|NA
CASSIPPGQGLDTQYF